This T cell receptor (beta chain) was documented in a study of blood T cell repertoires in COVID-19. Study information: Italy, Spain and the United States were the sources of the convalescent and acute COVID-19 samples. In each case, the material was cDNA or gDNA derived from T cells, B-cell-depleted T cells, or PBMCs.

Authors' analysis steps: By means of reference gene primer amplification, nucleated cell counts were estimated. Measured with immunoSEQ multiplex PCR; TCRdb has only the in-frame clones, and not every one. The V and J calls and the clone size are those of that table, but D and trimming were determined from the DNA. The sample yields about 140,000 clones, 70% to 90% seen once. The CDR3 sequence is 14 residues long. Germline CDR1 MNHEY, CDR2 SVGAGI. The V gene lost 2 bases and the J gene lost 4 bases, with 11 bases spanning the gap. The chain combines TRBV6-5 with TRBJ1-1; weak D call: TRBD1 (5 bases). The origin of this receptor is a woman aged 55-70 years with acute or convalescent COVID-19. Sequencing was carried out using peripheral blood. CDR3 in amino acids: CASSYKDISTEAFF. CDR3 sequence (DNA): TGTGCCAGCAGTTACAAGGACATTTCCACTGAAGCTTTCTTT.